Below, 9 T cell receptor beta chains from the same sample are listed, as sequenced in a study of blood T cell repertoires in COVID-19. Method: immunoSEQ multiplex PCR; TCRdb's copy keeps in-frame clones and lacks some. The sample has around 310,000 clones, over 75% seen once; the top ten hold about 3.9%. The sample comprised peripheral blood. These receptors were taken from a woman aged 45-59 years with active or convalescent COVID-19.

The chain couples TRBV3-1 (or the pseudogene TRBV3-2) to TRBJ2-7; 10 bases fit TRBD2. The germline gives CDR1 LGHDT, CDR2 YNNKEL (reference sequence). V was pared by 1 base and J by 0 bases, with 12 bases of the junction left unmatched. CDR3 length: 19 residues. CDR3 protein: CASSQGSPSGSLSSYEQYF. The CDR3 DNA follows: TGTGCCAGCAGCCAAGGTTCTCCTAGCGGGAGCCTCAGCTCCTACGAGCAGTACTTC.

The chain carries TRBV7-3 and TRBJ2-3, with 8 bases that match TRBD2. This CDR3 spans 14 amino acids. CDR1 SGHTA and CDR2 FQGTGA come from the germline V gene. The V and J ends lost 6 bases and 4 bases, in that order; junction bases with no gene match: 6. The CDR3 sequence is CASSRSGSSDTQYF. In DNA, the CDR3 is TGTGCCAGCAGTCGGAGCGGGAGTTCAGATACGCAGTATTTT.

This chain uses TRBV7-2 with TRBJ1-2; possibly TRBD1 for D (5 bases). Trimming cost V 4 bases and J 2 bases, with 11 bases left between them. The length of the CDR3 is 14 residues. The germline CDR1 and CDR2 sequences are SGHTA and FQGNSA. The CDR3: CASSSPGGNYGYTF. The CDR3 coding sequence is TGTGCCAGCAGCTCGCCCGGGGGAAACTATGGCTACACCTTC.

V and J are TRBV3-1 (or the pseudogene TRBV3-2) and TRBJ1-1; 7 bases map to TRBD1. CDR3 size: 12 residues. CDR1 is LGHDT and CDR2 is YNNKEL in the germline V gene (reference sequence). Trimming at V came to 6 bases and at J to 7 bases, leaving 5 bases not matched to a gene. The CDR3 DNA reads TGTGCCAGCAGTTTCGGACAGGTTGAAGCTTTCTTT. Its protein is CASSFGQVEAFF.

This clone was observed once. The chain is built from TRBV5-4 and TRBJ2-2, with a tentative D call TRBD2 (5 bases). Trimming left V 1 base short and J 1 base short, with 8 bases between. The CDR3 extends over 15 amino acids. CDR1 and CDR2 from the germline V gene are SGHNT and YYREEE (reference sequence). CDR3 in amino acids: CASSLRERNTGELFF. The CDR3 nucleotides are TGTGCCAGCAGCTTGCGGGAAAGGAACACCGGGGAGCTGTTTTTT.

CDR3 sequence reads: CASSLGDWETQYF. As DNA, the CDR3 is TGTGCCAGCAGCTTAGGGGACTGGGAGACCCAGTACTTC. The V gene is TRBV5-5, the J gene TRBJ2-5; perhaps TRBD2 as D (6 bases). V lost 2 bases and J lost 5, with 10 bases in between. Germline V lookup: CDR1 SGHKS, CDR2 YYEKEE (reference sequence). This CDR3 has 13 residues.

The V gene is TRBV7-6, the J gene TRBJ2-2; 16 bases fit TRBD2. This CDR3 is built from 18 residues. V gave up 5 bases and J gave up 0 bases; unmatched junction bases: 3. Germline CDR1 is SGHVS and CDR2 is FNYEAQ. The chain's CDR3 is CASSPGLAGGPNTGELFF. The CDR3 DNA reads as TGTGCCAGCAGCCCGGGACTAGCGGGAGGGCCGAACACCGGGGAGCTGTTTTTT.

This rearrangement joins TRBV9 to TRBJ1-3, with D uncertain. The CDR3 totals 15 residues. Trimming left V 0 bases short and J 5 bases short, with 12 bases between. CDR1 and CDR2 (germline): SGDLS, YYNGEE. CDR3 sequence (DNA): TGTGCCAGCAGCGTAGAATCCCTTCCTAGAAACACCATATATTTT. Amino acids: CASSVESLPRNTIYF.

J is TRBJ2-3 and V is TRBV11-1, with a possible D match to TRBD2 (6 bases). The germline V gene has CDR1 SGHAT and CDR2 FQDESV (reference sequence). This CDR3 comprises 16 residues. V was cut by 2 bases and J by 3 bases, with 15 bases left in between. The CDR3: CASSLTTAGRTDTQYF. Here the CDR3 DNA reads TGTGCCAGCAGCTTAACGACGGCGGGACGGACAGATACGCAGTATTTT. Variable domain in full (rest from reference TRBV11-1 and TRBJ2-3): EAEVAQSPRYKITEKSQAVAFWCDPISGHATLYWYRQILGQGPELLVQFQDESVVDDSQLPKDRFSAERLKGVDSTLKIQPAELGDSAMYLCASSLTTAGRTDTQYFGPGTRLTVL.